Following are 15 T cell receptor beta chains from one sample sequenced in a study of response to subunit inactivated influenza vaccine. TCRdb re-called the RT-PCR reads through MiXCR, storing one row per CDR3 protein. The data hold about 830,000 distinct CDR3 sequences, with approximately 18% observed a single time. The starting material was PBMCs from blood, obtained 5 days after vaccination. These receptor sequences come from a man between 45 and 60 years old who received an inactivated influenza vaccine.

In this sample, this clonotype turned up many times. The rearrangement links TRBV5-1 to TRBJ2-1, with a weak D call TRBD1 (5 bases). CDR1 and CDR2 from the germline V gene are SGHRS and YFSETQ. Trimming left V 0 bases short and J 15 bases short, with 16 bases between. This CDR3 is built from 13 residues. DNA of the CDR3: TGCGCCAGCAGCTTGGGGACCCAGGGCCGAATGTTCTTC. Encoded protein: CASSLGTQGRMFF.

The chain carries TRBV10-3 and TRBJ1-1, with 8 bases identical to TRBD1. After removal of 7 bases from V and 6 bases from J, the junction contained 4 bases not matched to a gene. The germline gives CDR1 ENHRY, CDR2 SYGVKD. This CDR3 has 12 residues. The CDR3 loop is CAITGTGPEAFF. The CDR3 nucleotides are TGTGCCATCACGGGGACAGGCCCTGAAGCTTTCTTT.

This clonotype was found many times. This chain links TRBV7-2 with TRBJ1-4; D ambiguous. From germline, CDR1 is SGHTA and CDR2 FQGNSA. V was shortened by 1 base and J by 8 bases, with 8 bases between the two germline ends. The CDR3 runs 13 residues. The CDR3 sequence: CASSLGTREKLFF. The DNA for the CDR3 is TGTGCCAGCAGCTTAGGAACGAGGGAAAAACTGTTTTTT.

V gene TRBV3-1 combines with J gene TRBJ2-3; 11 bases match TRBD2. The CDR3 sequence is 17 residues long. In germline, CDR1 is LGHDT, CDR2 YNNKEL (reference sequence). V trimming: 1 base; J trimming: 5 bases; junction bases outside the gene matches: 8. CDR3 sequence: CASSQVLLAGAGDTQYF. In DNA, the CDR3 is TGTGCCAGCAGCCAAGTCCTACTAGCGGGAGCCGGAGATACGCAGTATTTT.

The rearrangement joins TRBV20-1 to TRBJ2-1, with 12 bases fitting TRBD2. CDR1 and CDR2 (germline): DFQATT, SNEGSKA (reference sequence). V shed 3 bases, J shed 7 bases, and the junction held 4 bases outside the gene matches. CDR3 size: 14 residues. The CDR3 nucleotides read TGCAGTGCTAGGACTAGCGGGAGTAGGAATGAGCAGTTCTTC. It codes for CSARTSGSRNEQFF.

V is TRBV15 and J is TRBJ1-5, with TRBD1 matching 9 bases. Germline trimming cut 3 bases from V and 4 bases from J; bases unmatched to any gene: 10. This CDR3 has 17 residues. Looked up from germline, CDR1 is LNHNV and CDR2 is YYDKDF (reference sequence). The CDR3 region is CATSSGTGGGLNQPQHF. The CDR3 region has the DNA TGTGCCACCAGCAGTGGCACAGGGGGCGGCCTAAATCAGCCCCAGCATTTT.

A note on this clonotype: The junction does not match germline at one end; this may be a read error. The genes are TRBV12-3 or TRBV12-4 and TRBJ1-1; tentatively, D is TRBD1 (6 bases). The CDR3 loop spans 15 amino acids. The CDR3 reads CATSLEEGVNTEAFF. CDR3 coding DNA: TGTGCCACCAGTTTAGAGGAGGGGGTGAACACTGAAGCTTTCTTT.

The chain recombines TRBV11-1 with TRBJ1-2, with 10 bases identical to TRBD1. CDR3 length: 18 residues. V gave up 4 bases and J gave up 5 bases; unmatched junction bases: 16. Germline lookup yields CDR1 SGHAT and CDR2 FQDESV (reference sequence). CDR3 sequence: CASSSPTGGGSVGYGYTF. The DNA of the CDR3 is TGTGCCAGCAGCTCCCCGACAGGGGGCGGATCGGTTGGGTATGGCTACACCTTC.

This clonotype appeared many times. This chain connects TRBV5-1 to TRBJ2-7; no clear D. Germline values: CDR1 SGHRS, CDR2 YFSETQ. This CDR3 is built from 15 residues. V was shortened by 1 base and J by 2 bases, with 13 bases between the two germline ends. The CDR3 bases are TGCGCCAGCAGCTTGCAAGGGCCTCCCACCTACGAGCAGTACTTC. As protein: CASSLQGPPTYEQYF.

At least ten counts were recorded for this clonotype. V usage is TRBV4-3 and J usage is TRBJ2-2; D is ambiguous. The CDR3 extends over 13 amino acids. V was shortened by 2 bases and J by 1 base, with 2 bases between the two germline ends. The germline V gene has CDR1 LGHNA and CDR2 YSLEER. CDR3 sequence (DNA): TGCGCCAGCAGCCAACGGAACACCGGGGAGCTGTTTTTT. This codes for CASSQRNTGELFF.

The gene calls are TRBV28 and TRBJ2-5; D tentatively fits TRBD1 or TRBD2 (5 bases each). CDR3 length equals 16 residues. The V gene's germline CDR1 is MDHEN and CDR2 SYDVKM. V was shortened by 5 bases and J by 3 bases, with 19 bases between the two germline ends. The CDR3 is CASSPPGPRLEETQYF. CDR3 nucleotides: TGTGCCAGCAGTCCGCCGGGGCCCCGACTCGAAGAGACCCAGTACTTC.

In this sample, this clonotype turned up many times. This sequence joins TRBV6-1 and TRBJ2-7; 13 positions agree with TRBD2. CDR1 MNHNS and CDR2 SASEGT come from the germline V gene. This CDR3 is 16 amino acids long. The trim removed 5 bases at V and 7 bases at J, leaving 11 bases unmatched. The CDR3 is CASSTPSGLAGLEQYF. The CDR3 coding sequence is TGTGCCAGCAGTACACCTTCGGGACTAGCGGGACTGGAGCAGTACTTC.

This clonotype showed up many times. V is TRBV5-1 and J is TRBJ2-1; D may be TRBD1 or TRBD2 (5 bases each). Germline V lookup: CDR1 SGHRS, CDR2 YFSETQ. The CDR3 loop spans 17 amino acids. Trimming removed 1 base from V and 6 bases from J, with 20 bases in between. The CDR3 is CASSLSGTFGVLNEQFF. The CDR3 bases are TGCGCCAGCAGCTTGAGTGGGACCTTCGGTGTCCTCAATGAGCAGTTCTTC.

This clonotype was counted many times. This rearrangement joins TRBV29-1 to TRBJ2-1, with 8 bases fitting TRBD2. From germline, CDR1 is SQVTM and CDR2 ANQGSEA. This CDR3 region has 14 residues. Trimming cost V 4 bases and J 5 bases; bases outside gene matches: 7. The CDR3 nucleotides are TGCAGCGTTGGGGCGGGAGGACCCAACAATGAGCAGTTCTTC. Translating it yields CSVGAGGPNNEQFF.

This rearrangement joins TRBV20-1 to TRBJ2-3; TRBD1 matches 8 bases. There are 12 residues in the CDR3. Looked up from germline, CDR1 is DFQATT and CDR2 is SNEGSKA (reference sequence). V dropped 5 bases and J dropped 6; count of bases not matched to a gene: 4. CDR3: CSALRQGDTQYF. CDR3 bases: TGCAGTGCTCTAAGACAGGGGGATACGCAGTATTTT.